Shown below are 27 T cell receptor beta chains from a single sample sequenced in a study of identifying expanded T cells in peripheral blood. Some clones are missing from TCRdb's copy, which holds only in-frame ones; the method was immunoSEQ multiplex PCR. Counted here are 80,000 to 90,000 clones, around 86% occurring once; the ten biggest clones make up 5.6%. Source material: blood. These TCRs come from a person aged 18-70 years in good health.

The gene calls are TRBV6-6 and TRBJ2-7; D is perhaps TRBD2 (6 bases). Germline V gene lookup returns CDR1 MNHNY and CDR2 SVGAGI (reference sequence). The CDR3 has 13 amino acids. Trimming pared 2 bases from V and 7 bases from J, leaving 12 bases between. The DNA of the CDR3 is TGTGCCAGCAGTTACGGGCCTGGGGGGGAGCAGTACTTC. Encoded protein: CASSYGPGGEQYF.

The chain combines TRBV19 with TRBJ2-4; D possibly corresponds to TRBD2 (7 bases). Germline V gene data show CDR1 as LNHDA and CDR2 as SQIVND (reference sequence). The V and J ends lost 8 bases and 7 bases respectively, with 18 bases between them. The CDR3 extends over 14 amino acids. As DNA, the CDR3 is TGTGCCAGTGCTGAGGGGGGGGTGAAGAACATTCAGTACTTC. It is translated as CASAEGGVKNIQYF.

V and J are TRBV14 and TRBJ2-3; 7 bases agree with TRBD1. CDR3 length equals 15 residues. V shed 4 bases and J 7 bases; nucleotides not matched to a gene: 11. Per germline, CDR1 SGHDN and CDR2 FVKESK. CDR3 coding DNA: TGTGCCAGCAGCCCGCGTGGGACAGAATTTCATACGCAGTATTTT. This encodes CASSPRGTEFHTQYF.

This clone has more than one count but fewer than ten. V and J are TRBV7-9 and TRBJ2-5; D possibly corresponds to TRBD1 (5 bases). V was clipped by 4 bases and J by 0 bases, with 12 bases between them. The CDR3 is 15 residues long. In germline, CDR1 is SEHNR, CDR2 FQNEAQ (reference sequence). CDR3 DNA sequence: TGTGCCAGCAGCTCCCAAGTAGGGGACCAAGAGACCCAGTACTTC. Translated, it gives CASSSQVGDQETQYF. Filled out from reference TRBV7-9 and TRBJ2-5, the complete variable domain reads DTGVSQNPRHKITKRGQNVTFRCDPISEHNRLYWYRQTLGQGPEFLTYFQNEAQLEKSRLLSDRFSAERPKGSFSTLEIQRTEQGDSAMYLCASSSQVGDQETQYFGPGTRLLVL.

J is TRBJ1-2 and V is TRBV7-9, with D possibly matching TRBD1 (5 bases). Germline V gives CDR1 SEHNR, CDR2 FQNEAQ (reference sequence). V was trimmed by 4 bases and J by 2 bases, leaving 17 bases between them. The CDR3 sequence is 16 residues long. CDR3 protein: CASSYTGTGSNYGYTF. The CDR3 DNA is TGTGCCAGCAGCTATACCGGGACGGGTTCAAACTATGGCTACACCTTC. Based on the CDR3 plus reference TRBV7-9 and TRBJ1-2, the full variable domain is DTGVSQNPRHKITKRGQNVTFRCDPISEHNRLYWYRQTLGQGPEFLTYFQNEAQLEKSRLLSDRFSAERPKGSFSTLEIQRTEQGDSAMYLCASSYTGTGSNYGYTFGSGTRLTVV.

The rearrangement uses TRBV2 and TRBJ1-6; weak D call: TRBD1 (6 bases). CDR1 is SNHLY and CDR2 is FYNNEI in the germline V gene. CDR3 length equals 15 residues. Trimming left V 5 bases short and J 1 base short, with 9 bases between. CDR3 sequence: CASSPTGSYNSPLHF. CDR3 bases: TGTGCCAGCAGTCCTACAGGGTCCTATAATTCACCCCTCCACTTT.

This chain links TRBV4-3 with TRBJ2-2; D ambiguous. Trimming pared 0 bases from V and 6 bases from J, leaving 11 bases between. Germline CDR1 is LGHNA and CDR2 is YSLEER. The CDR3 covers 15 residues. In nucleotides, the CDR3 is TGCGCCAGCAGCCAAGACAGGATCCAGGCCGGGGAGCTGTTTTTT. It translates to CASSQDRIQAGELFF.

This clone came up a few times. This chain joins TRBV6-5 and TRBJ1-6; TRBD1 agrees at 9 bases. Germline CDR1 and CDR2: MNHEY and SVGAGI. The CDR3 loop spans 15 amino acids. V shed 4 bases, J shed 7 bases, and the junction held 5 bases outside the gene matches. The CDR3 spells CASSSTGTGNSPLHF. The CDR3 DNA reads TGTGCCAGCAGTTCGACCGGGACAGGGAATTCACCCCTCCACTTT.

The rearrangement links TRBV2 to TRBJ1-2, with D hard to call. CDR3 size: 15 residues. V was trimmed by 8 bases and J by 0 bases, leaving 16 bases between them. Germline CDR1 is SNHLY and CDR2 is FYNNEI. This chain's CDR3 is CASPFEGRANYGYTF. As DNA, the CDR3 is TGTGCCAGCCCCTTTGAAGGGAGAGCTAACTATGGCTACACCTTC. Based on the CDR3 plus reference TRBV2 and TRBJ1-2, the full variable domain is EPEVTQTPSHQVTQMGQEVILRCVPISNHLYFYWYRQILGQKVEFLVSFYNNEISEKSEIFDDQFSVERPDGSNFTLKIRSTKLEDSAMYFCASPFEGRANYGYTFGSGTRLTVV.

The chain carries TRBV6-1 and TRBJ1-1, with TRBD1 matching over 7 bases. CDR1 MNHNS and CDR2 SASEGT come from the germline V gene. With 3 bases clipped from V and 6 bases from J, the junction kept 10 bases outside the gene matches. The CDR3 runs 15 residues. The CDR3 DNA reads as TGTGCCAGCAGTGAGAGTGGGACAGTCCCTTCTGAAGCTTTCTTT. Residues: CASSESGTVPSEAFF.

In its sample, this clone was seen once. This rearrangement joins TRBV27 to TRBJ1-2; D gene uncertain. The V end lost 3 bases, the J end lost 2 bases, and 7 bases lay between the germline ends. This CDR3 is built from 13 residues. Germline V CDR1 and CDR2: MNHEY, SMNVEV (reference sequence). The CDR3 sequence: CASSLSQNYGYTF. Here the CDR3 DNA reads TGTGCCAGCAGTTTGTCACAGAACTATGGCTACACCTTC.

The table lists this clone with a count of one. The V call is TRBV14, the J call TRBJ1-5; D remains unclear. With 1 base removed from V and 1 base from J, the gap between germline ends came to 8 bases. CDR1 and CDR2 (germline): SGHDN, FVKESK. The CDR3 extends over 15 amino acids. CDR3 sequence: CASSQGTASNQPQHF. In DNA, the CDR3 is TGTGCCAGCAGCCAAGGGACCGCCAGCAATCAGCCCCAGCATTTT.

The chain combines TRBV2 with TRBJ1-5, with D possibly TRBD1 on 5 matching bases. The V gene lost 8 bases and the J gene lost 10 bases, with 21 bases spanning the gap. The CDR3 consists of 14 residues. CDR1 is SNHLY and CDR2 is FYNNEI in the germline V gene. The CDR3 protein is CASCDADILSPQHF. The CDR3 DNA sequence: TGTGCCAGCTGCGACGCGGACATTCTTTCACCCCAGCATTTT.

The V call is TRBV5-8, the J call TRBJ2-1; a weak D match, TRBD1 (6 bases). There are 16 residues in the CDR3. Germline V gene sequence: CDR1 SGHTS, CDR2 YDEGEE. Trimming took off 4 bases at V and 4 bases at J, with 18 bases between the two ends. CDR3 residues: CASSADAGALYNEQFF. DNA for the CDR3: TGTGCCAGCAGCGCGGACGCAGGGGCCCTTTACAATGAGCAGTTCTTC.

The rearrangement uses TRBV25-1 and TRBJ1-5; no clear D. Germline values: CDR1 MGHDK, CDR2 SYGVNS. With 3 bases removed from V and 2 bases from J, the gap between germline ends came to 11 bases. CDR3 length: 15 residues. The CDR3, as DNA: TGTGCCAGCAGTGACGCCCAAGGGCGCAATCAGCCCCAGCATTTT. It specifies CASSDAQGRNQPQHF.

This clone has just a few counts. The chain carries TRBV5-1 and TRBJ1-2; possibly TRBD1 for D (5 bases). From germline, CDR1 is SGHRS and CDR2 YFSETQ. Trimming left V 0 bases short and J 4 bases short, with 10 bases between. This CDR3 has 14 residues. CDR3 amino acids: CASSLGTSPYGYTF. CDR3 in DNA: TGCGCCAGCAGCTTGGGGACAAGCCCCTATGGCTACACCTTC.

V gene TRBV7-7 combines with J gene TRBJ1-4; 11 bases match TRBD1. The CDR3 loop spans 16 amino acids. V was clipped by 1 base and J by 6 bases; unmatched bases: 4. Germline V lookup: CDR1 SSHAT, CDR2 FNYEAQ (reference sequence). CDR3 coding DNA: TGTGCCAGCAGCTTAGGGACAGGGGGCATGGATGAAAAACTGTTTTTT. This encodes CASSLGTGGMDEKLFF. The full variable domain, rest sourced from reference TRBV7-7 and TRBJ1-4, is GAGVSQSPRYKVTKRGQDVTLRCDPISSHATLYWYQQALGQGPEFLTYFNYEAQPDKSGLPSDRFSAERPEGSISTLTIQRTEQRDSAMYRCASSLGTGGMDEKLFFGSGTQLSVL.

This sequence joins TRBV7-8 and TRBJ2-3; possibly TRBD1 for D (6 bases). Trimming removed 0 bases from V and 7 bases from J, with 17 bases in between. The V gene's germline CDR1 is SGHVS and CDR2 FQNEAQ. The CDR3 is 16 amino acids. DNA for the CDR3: TGTGCCAGCAGCTTAGCGGCACGACAGGTTGTGAATACGCAGTATTTT. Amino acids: CASSLAARQVVNTQYF. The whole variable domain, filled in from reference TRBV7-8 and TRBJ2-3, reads GAGVSQSPRYKVAKRGQDVALRCDPISGHVSLFWYQQALGQGPEFLTYFQNEAQLDKSGLPSDRFFAERPEGSVSTLKIQRTQQEDSAVYLCASSLAARQVVNTQYFGPGTRLTVL.

The CDR3: CSVEGLSLGNGQETQYF. For the CDR3, the DNA is TGCAGCGTTGAAGGTTTGTCGCTTGGTAATGGACAAGAGACCCAGTACTTC. The V and J genes are TRBV29-1 and TRBJ2-5; D call uncertain. The CDR3 runs to 17 residues. With 1 base removed from V and 2 bases from J, the gap between germline ends came to 20 bases. Germline values: CDR1 SQVTM, CDR2 ANQGSEA.

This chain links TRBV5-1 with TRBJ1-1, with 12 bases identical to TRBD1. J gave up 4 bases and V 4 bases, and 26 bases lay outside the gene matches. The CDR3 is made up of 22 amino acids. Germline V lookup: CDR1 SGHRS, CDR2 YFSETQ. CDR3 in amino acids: CASSAFAPGQGALVRLSTEAFF. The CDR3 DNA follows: TGCGCCAGCAGCGCCTTCGCCCCGGGACAGGGGGCTTTAGTAAGGTTGAGCACTGAAGCTTTCTTT. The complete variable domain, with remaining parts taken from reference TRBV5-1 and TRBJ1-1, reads KAGVTQTPRYLIKTRGQQVTLSCSPISGHRSVSWYQQTPGQGLQFLFEYFSETQRNKGNFPGRFSGRQFSNSRSEMNVSTLELGDSALYLCASSAFAPGQGALVRLSTEAFFGQGTRLTVV.

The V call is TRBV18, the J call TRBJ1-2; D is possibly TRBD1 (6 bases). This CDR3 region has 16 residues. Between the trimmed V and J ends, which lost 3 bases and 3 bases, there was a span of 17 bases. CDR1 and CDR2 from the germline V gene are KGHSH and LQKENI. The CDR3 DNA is TGTGCCAGCTCACCCAACCGGGACTCAGGGGACTATGGCTACACCTTC. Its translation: CASSPNRDSGDYGYTF.

The CDR3 nucleotides read TGTGCCAGCAGCTATAGTAGCGGGGGGCCACTGGATGAGCAGTTCTTC. It specifies CASSYSSGGPLDEQFF. The chain is built from TRBV9 and TRBJ2-1; 10 bases agree with TRBD2. The CDR3 covers 16 residues. Germline CDR1 reads SGDLS; CDR2 reads YYNGEE. J lost 8 bases, V lost 4 bases, and 12 bases had no gene match.

CDR3 residues: CASSPTSSYEQYF. CDR3 bases: TGTGCCAGCAGCCCCACATCCTCCTACGAGCAGTACTTC. The rearrangement joins TRBV5-8 to TRBJ2-7; D is undetermined. The CDR3 covers 13 residues. V was cut by 4 bases and J by 0 bases, with 8 bases left in between. CDR1 SGHTS and CDR2 YDEGEE come from the germline V gene. The whole variable domain, filled in from reference TRBV5-8 and TRBJ2-7, reads EAGVTQSPTHLIKTRGQQATLRCSPISGHTSVYWYQQALGLGLQFLLWYDEGEERNRGNFPPRFSGRQFPNYSSELNVNALELEDSALYLCASSPTSSYEQYFGPGTRLTVT.

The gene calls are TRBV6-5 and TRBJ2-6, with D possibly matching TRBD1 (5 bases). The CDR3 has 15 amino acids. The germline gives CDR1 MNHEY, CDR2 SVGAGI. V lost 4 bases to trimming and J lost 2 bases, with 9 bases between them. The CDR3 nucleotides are TGTGCCAGCAGTTCACAGGCTGCTGGGGCCAACGTCCTGACTTTC. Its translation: CASSSQAAGANVLTF.

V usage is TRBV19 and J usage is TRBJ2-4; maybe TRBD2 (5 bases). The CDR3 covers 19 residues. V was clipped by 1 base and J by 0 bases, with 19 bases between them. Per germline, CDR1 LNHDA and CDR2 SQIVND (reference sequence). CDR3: CASSIGVPRAPLAKNIQYF. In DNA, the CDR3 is TGTGCCAGTAGTATAGGAGTTCCGAGGGCCCCACTAGCCAAAAACATTCAGTACTTC.

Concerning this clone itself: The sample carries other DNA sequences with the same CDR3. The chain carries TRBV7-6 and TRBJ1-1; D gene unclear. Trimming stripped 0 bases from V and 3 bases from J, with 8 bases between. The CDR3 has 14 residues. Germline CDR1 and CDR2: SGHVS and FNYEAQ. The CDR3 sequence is CASSLAGSDTEAFF. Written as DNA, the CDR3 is TGTGCCAGCAGCTTAGCCGGCAGTGACACTGAAGCTTTCTTT.

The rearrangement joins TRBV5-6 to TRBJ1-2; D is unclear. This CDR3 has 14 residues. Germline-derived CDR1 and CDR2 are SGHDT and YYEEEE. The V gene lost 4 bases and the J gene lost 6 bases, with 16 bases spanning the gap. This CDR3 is CASSLTGIPDGYTF. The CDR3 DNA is TGTGCCAGCAGCCTAACGGGGATTCCGGATGGCTACACCTTC.